The T cell receptor beta chain described here comes from a study of CD8 T cells in Susac syndrome. CDR3 length: 15 amino acids. V lost 4 bases and J lost 0; bases outside the gene matches: 2. Germline CDR1 reads SGHRS; CDR2 reads YFSETQ. cDNA came from around 0.54 to 1 ug RNA primed by random hexamers. TCRdb reprocessed the immunoSEQ multiplex PCR reads with MiXCR, giving one entry per CDR3 protein. Counted here are roughly 120,000 distinct CDR3 sequences, around 94% occurring once; the ten biggest clones make up over 0.07%. The chain combines TRBV5-1 with TRBJ1-4, with TRBD1 matching over 8 bases. Sequenced: CD4+ T cells from PBMCs. This TCR was sampled from a human donor in good health. CDR3 loop: CASSMTGATNEKLFF. For the CDR3, the DNA is TGCGCCAGCAGCATGACAGGGGCAACTAATGAAAAACTGTTTTTT. Supplemented by reference TRBV5-1 and TRBJ1-4, the full variable domain reads KAGVTQTPRYLIKTRGQQVTLSCSPISGHRSVSWYQQTPGQGLQFLFEYFSETQRNKGNFPGRFSGRQFSNSRSEMNVSTLELGDSALYLCASSMTGATNEKLFFGSGTQLSVL.